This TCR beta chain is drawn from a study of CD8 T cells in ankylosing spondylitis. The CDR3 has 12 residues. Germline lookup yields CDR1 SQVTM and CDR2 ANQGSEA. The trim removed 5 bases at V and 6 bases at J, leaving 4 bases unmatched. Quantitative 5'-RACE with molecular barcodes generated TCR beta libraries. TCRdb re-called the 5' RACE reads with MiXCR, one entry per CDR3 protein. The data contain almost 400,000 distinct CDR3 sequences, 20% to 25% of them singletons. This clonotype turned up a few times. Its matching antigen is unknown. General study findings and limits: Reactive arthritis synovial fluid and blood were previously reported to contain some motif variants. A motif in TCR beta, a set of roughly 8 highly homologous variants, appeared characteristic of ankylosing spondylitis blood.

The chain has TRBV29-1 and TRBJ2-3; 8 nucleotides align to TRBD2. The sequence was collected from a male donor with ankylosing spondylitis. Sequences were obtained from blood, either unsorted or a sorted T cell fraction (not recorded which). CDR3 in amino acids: CSVSGRVDTQYF. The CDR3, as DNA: TGCAGCGTTAGCGGGAGAGTGGATACGCAGTATTTT.